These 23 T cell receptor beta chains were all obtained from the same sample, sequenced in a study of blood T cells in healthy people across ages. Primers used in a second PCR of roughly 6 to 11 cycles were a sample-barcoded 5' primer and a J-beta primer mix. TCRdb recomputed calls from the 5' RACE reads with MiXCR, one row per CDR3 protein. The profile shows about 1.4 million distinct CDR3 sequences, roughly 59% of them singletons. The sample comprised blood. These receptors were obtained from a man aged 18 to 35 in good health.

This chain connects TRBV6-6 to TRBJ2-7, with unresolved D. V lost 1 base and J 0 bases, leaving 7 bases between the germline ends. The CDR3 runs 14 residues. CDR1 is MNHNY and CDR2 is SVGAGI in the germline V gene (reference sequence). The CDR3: CASSYYLASYEQYF. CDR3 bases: TGTGCCAGCAGTTACTACCTTGCCTCCTACGAGCAGTACTTC.

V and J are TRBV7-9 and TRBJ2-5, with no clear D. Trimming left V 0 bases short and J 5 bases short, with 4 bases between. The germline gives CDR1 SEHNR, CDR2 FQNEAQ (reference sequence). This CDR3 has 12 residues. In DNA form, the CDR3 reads TGTGCCAGCAGCTTAGCTGACGAGACCCAGTACTTC. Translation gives CASSLADETQYF. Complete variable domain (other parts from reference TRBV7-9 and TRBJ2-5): DTGVSQNPRHKITKRGQNVTFRCDPISEHNRLYWYRQTLGQGPEFLTYFQNEAQLEKSRLLSDRFSAERPKGSFSTLEIQRTEQGDSAMYLCASSLADETQYFGPGTRLLVL.

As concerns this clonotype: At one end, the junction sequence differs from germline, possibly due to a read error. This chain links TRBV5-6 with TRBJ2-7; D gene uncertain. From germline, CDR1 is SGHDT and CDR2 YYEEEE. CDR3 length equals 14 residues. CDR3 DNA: TGTGCCAGCAGCTTGGGACTCCGCTCCTACGAGCGGTACTTC. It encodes CASSLGLRSYERYF.

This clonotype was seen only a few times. As DNA, the CDR3 is TGTGCCAGCAGTGAACAGCAGAGCACAGATACGCAGTATTTT. It encodes CASSEQQSTDTQYF. The rearrangement joins TRBV6-1 to TRBJ2-3, with unresolved D. Germline CDR1 is MNHNS and CDR2 is SASEGT. The V and J ends lost 2 bases and 0 bases respectively, with 6 bases between them. CDR3 length equals 14 residues.

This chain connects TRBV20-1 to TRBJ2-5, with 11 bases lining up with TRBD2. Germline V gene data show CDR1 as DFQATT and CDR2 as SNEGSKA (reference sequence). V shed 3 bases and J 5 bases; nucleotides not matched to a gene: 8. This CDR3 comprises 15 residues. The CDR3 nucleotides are TGCAGTGCTAGGGTAGCGGGAGGGTTAGGGGAGACCCAGTACTTC. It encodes CSARVAGGLGETQYF.

As DNA, the CDR3 is TGCAGTTTCGATCTAACTAGCGGGGGCATTCAGTACTTC. Amino acid sequence: CSFDLTSGGIQYF. The rearrangement uses TRBV20-1 and TRBJ2-4; TRBD2 agrees at 11 bases. CDR1 and CDR2 (germline): DFQATT, SNEGSKA (reference sequence). V lost 8 bases to trimming and J lost 9 bases; unmatched junction nucleotides: 9. The CDR3 runs to 13 residues.

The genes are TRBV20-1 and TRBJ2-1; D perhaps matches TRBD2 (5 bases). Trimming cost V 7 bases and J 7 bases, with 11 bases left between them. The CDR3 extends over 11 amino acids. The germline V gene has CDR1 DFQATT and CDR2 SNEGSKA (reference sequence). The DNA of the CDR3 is TGCAGTGTAAAGTCGGGGAATGAGCAGTTCTTC. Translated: CSVKSGNEQFF.

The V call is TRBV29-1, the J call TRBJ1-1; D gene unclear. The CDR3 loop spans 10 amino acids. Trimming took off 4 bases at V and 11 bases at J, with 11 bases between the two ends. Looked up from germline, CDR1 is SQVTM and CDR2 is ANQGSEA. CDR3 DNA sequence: TGCAGCGTTGGCCAGGCGCGGGCTTTCTTT. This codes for CSVGQARAFF. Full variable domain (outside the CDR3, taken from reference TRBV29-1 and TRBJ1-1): SAVISQKPSRDICQRGTSLTIQCQVDSQVTMMFWYRQQPGQSLTLIATANQGSEATYESGFVIDKFPISRPNLTFSTLTVSNMSPEDSSIYLCSVGQARAFFGQGTRLTVV.

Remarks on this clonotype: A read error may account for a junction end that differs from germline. CDR3 sequence: CASSWTGGDTESFF. Written as DNA, the CDR3 is TGCGCTAGCAGCTGGACAGGGGGAGACACTGAATCTTTCTTT. J is TRBJ1-1 and V is TRBV5-1; TRBD1 matches 10 bases. The CDR3 sequence is 14 residues long. CDR1 SGHRS and CDR2 YFSETQ come from the germline V gene. Drawing the rest from reference TRBV5-1 and TRBJ1-1, the complete variable domain is KAGVTQTPRYLIKTRGQQVTLSCSPISGHRSVSWYQQTPGQGLQFLFEYFSETQRNKGNFPGRFSGRQFSNSRSEMNVSTLELGDSALYLCASSWTGGDTESFFGQGTRLTVV.

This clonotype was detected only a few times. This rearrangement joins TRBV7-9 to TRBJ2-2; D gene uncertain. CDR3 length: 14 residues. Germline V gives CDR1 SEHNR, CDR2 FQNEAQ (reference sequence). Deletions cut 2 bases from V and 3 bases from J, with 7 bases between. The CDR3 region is CASSLSTDTGELFF. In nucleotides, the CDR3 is TGTGCCAGCAGCTTAAGTACAGACACCGGGGAGCTGTTTTTT.

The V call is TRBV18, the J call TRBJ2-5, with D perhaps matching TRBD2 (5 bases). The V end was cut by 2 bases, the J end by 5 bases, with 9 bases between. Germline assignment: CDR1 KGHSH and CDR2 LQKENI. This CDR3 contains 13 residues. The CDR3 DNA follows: TGTGCCAGCTCACCAAATAGCGCGGAGACCCAGTACTTC. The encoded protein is CASSPNSAETQYF.

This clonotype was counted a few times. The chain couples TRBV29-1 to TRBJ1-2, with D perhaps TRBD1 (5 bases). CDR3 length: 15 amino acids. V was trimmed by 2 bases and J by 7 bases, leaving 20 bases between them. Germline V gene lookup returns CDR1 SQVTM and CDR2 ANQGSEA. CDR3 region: CSVETTGQTEGGYTF. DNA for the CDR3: TGCAGCGTTGAAACAACGGGGCAGACCGAGGGTGGCTACACCTTC. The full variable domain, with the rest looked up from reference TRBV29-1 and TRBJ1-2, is SAVISQKPSRDICQRGTSLTIQCQVDSQVTMMFWYRQQPGQSLTLIATANQGSEATYESGFVIDKFPISRPNLTFSTLTVSNMSPEDSSIYLCSVETTGQTEGGYTFGSGTRLTVV.

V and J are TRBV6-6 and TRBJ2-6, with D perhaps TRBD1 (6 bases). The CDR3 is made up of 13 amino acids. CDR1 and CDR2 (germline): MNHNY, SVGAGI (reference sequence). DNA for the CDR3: TGTGGCGCCCAGGGGACGGGGGCCAACGTCCTGACTTTC. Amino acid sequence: CGAQGTGANVLTF.

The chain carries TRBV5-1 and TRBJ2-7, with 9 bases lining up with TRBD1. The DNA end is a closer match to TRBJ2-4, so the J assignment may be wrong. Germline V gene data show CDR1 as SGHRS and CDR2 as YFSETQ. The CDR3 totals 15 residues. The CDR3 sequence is CASSSQGAQVDIQYF. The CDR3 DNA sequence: TGCGCCAGCAGCTCACAGGGGGCCCAAGTAGACATTCAGTACTTC.

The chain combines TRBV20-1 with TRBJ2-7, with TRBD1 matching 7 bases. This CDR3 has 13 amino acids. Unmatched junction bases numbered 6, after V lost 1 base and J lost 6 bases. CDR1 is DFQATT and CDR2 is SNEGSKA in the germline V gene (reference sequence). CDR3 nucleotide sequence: TGCAGTGCTAGAGCGGACAGGTCTGCCGAGCAGTACTTC. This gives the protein CSARADRSAEQYF.

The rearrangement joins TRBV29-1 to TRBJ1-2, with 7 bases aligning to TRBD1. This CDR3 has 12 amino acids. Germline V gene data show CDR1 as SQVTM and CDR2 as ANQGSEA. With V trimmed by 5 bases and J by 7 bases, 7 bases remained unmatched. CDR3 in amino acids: CSVPDRVGGYTF. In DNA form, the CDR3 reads TGCAGCGTTCCCGACAGGGTGGGTGGCTACACCTTC.

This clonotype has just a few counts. CDR3 nucleotide sequence: TGCGCCAGCAGCCGTCAAGCGGAGAACACTGAAGCTTTCTTT. Protein product: CASSRQAENTEAFF. V and J are TRBV4-1 and TRBJ1-1; unclear D gene. The CDR3 covers 14 residues. CDR1 MGHRA and CDR2 YSYEKL come from the germline V gene. V gave up 4 bases and J gave up 1 base, with 10 bases separating them.

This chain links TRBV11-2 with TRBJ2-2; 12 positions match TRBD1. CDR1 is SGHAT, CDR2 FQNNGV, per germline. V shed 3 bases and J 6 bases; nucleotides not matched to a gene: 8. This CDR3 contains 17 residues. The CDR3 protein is CASSFRSGQGAAGELFF. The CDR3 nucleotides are TGTGCCAGCAGCTTTAGGTCGGGACAGGGGGCTGCCGGGGAGCTGTTTTTT.

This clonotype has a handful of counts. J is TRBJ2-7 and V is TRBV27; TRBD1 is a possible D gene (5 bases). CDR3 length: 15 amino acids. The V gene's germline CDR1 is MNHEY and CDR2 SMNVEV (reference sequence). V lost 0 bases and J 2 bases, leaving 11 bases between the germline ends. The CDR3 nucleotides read TGTGCCAGCAGTTTATCTCAGGGTGGGGCCTACGAGCAGTACTTC. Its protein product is CASSLSQGGAYEQYF.

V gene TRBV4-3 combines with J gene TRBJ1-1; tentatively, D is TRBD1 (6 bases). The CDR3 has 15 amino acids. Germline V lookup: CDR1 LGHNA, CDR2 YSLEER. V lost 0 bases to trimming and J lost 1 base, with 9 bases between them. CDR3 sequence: CASSQEYRENTEAFF. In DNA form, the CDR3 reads TGCGCCAGCAGCCAAGAATACAGGGAGAACACTGAAGCTTTCTTT.

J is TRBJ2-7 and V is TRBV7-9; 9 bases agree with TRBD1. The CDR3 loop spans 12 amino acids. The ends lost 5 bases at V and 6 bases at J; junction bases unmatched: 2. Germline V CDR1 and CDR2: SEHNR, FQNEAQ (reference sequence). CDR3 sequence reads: CASSGDRVEQYF. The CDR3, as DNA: TGTGCCAGCAGCGGGGACAGGGTCGAGCAGTACTTC.

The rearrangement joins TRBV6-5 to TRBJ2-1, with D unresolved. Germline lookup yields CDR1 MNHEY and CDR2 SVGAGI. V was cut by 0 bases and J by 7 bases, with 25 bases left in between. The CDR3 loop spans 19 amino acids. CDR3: CASSYSLEAGPSLMNEQFF. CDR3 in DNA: TGTGCCAGCAGTTACTCCCTCGAGGCCGGACCCTCCCTTATGAATGAGCAGTTCTTC.

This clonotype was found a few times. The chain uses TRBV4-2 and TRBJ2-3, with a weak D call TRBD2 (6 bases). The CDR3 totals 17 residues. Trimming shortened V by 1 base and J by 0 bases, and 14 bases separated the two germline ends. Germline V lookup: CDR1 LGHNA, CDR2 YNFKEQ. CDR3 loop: CASSQVYGTQSTDTQYF. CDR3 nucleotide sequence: TGTGCCAGCAGCCAAGTCTATGGGACTCAAAGCACAGATACGCAGTATTTT.